Only one count was recorded for the clone carrying this T cell receptor (beta chain). The antigen is not known. The entry originates in a study of cytomegalovirus exposure and HLA in healthy donors. V shed 3 bases and J shed 0 bases, with 13 bases lying between them. This CDR3 region has 16 residues. CDR1 and CDR2 (germline): SGDLS, YYNGEE. A multiplex PCR was run with 60 Vbeta primers and 13 Jbeta primers. This table comes from immunoSEQ multiplex PCR, and its TCRdb copy is limited to in-frame clones, with some not included. This sample has more than 130,000 clones, with around 80% found just once. General study results and limits: A later analysis appeared to link common viral pathogens to several of the most significant clusters. Later analysis found that TCR beta chains associated with HLA were more clonally expanded than other, equally common chains.

The TCR comes from a man in his forties in good health and CMV-seropositive. Sequencing was performed on PBMCs. The rearrangement uses TRBV9 and TRBJ1-3, with D possibly TRBD1 on 5 matching bases. CDR3 sequence (DNA): TGTGCCAGCAGCGGACACAGGCGTAGCTCTGGAAACACCATATATTTT. Translation: CASSGHRRSSGNTIYF.